This paragraph covers one TCR beta chain sequence. As yet, its antigen is unknown. The sample belongs to a study of shared clonotypes between healthy human individuals. Background on the study: The study enrolled two women and a few men aged 18 to 49.

Findings of the study overall: Larger estimated richness was generally recorded for naive subsets relative to memory subsets.

Germline CDR1 reads SGHNT; CDR2 reads YENEEA. This CDR3 comprises 15 residues. Trimming pared 5 bases from V and 6 bases from J, leaving 18 bases between. The assay was immunoSEQ multiplex PCR, and TCRdb's table has in-frame clones only and misses some. The sample includes roughly 1 million clones, around 76% of them seen just once. Sample: memory CD4+ T cells sorted from blood. As for subset: CD45RA-negative fraction. This sequence originates from a man younger than 35 in good health. The chain joins TRBV11-3 to TRBJ2-3; TRBD1 is a possible D gene (6 bases). The CDR3, as DNA: TGTGCCAGCAGCCTATCCTCGAGGGGGTCGGATACGCAGTATTTT. It translates to CASSLSSRGSDTQYF.